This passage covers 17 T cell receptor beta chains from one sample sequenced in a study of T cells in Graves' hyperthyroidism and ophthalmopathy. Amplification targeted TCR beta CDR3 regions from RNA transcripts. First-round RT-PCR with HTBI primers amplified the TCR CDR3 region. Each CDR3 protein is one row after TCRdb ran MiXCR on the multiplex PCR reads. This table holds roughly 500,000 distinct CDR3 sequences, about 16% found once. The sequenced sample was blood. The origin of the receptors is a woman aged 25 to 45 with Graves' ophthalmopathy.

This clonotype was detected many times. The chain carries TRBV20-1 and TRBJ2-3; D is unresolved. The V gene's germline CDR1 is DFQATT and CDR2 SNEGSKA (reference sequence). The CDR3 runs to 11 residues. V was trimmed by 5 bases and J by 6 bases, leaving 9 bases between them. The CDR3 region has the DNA TGCAGTGCTGACGAGAGGGATACGCAGTATTTT. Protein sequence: CSADERDTQYF.

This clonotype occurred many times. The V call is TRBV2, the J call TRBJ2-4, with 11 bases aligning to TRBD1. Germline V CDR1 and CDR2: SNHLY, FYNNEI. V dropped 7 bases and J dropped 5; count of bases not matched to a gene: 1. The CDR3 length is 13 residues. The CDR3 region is CASTGQGENIQYF. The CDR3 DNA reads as TGTGCCAGCACGGGACAGGGGGAAAACATTCAGTACTTC.

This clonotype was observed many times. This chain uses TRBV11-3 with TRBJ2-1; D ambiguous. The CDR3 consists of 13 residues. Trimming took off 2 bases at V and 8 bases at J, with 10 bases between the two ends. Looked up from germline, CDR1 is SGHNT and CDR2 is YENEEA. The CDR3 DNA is TGTGCCAGCAGCTTATCCGACAACCATGAGCAGTTCTTC. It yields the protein CASSLSDNHEQFF.

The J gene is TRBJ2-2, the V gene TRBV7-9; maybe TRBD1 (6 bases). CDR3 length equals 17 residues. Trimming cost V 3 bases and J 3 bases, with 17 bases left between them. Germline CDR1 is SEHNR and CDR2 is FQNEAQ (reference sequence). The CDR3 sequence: CASSFGRQALDTGELFF. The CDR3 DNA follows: TGTGCCAGCAGCTTCGGTCGACAGGCCTTAGACACCGGGGAGCTGTTTTTT.

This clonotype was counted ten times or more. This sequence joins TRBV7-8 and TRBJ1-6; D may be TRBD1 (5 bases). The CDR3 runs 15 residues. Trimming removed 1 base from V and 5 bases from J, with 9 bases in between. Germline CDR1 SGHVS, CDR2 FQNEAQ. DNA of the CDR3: TGTGCCAGCAGCTTAGAAGGGGCGGATAATTCACCCCTCCACTTT. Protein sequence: CASSLEGADNSPLHF.

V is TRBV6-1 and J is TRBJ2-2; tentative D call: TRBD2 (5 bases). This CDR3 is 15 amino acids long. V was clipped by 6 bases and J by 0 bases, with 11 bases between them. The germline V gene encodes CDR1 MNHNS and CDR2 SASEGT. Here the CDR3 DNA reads TGTGCCAGCAGGAGGGCCGACGCGAACACCGGGGAGCTGTTTTTT. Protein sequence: CASRRADANTGELFF.

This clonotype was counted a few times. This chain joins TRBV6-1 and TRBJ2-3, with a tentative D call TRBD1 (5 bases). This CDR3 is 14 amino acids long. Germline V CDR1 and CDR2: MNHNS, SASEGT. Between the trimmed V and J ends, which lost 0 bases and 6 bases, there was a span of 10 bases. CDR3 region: CASSEATVRDTQYF. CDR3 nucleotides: TGTGCCAGCAGTGAAGCGACAGTTCGGGATACGCAGTATTTT.

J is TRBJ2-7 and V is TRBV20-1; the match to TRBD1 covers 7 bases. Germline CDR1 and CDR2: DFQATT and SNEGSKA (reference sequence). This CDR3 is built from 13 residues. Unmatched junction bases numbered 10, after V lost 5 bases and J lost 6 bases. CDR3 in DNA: TGCAGTGCTGAGAAAGACAGGGTCGGCGAGCAGTACTTC. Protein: CSAEKDRVGEQYF.

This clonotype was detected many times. CDR3 DNA: TGTGCCAGCAGCTTATCTCAGAATAGCAATCAGCCCCAGCATTTT. This gives the protein CASSLSQNSNQPQHF. The rearrangement uses TRBV13 and TRBJ1-5; D gene unclear. The germline V and J ends were trimmed by 2 bases and 0 bases, with 8 bases remaining between them. Per the germline V gene, CDR1 is PRHDT and CDR2 is FYEKMQ (reference sequence). The CDR3 totals 15 residues.

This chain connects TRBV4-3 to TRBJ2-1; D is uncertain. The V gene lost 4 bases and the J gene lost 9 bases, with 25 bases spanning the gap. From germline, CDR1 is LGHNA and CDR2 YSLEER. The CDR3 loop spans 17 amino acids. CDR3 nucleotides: TGCGCCAGCAGCCCCGACGTAAAAGAGTCAAGGCCCCTTGAGCAGTTCTTC. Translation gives CASSPDVKESRPLEQFF.

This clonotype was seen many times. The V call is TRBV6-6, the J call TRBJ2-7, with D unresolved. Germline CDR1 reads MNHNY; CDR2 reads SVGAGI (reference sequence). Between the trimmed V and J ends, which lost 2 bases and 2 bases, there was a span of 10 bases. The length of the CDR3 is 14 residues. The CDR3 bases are TGTGCCAGCAGTTACCGGAGAGGTGCCTACGAGCAGTACTTC. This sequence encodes CASSYRRGAYEQYF.

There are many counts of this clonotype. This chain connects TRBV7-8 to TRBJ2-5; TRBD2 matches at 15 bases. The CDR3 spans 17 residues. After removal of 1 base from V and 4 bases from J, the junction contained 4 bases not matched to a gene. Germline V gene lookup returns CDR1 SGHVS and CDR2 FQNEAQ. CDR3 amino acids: CASSLGGLAGGPETQYF. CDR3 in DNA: TGTGCCAGCAGCTTAGGTGGACTAGCGGGAGGGCCAGAGACCCAGTACTTC.

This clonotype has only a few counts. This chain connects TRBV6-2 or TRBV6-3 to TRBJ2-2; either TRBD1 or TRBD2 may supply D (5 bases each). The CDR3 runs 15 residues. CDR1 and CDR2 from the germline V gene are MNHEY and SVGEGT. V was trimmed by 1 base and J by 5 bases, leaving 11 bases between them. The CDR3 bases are TGTGCCAGCAGTTACTTGGGGGTATTAACCGGGGAGCTGTTTTTT. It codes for CASSYLGVLTGELFF.

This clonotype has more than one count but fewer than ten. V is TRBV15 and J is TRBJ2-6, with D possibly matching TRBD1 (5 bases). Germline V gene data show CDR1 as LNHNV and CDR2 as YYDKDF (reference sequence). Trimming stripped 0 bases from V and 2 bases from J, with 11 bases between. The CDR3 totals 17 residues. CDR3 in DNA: TGTGCCACCAGCAGAGAAACCGGCAGGGCTGGGGCCAACGTCCTGACTTTC. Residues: CATSRETGRAGANVLTF. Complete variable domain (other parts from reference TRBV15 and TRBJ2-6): DAMVIQNPRYQVTQFGKPVTLSCSQTLNHNVMYWYQQKSSQAPKLLFHYYDKDFNNEADTPDNFQSRRPNTSFCFLDIRSPGLGDTAMYLCATSRETGRAGANVLTFGAGSRLTVL.

CDR3 nucleotide sequence: TGTGCCAGCAGTTTTCAGGGGTTAAATACGCAGTATTTT. Translation gives CASSFQGLNTQYF. The gene calls are TRBV12-3 or TRBV12-4 and TRBJ2-3; D perhaps matches TRBD1 (6 bases). This CDR3 spans 13 amino acids. V lost 3 bases, J lost 7 bases, and 11 bases lay in between.

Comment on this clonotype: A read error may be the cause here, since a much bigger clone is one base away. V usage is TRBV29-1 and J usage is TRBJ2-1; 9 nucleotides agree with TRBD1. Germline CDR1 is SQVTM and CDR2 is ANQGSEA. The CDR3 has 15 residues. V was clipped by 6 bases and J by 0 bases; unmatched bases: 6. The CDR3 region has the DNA TGCAGCGTAACCGGGACAGGGAGCTCCTACAATGAGCAGTTCTTC. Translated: CSVTGTGSSYNEQFF.

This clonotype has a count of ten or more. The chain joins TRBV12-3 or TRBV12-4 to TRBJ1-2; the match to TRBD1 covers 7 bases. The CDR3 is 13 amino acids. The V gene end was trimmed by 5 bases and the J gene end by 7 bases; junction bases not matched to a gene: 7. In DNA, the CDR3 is TGTGCCAGCAGTCCTTTGGGGACAGTTGGCTACACCTTC. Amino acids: CASSPLGTVGYTF.